The 7 T cell receptor beta chains listed next were all sequenced from one sample in a study of blood T cell repertoires in COVID-19. Using immunoSEQ multiplex PCR, the repertoire was profiled, and TCRdb retains in-frame clones only, with some absent. The data contain fewer than 300,000 clones, approximately 91% of them singletons. Sequencing was done on a sample of peripheral blood. The receptor source for this set is a man in his late teens or twenties with active or convalescent COVID-19.

The rearrangement joins TRBV6-5 to TRBJ1-2, with D possibly matching TRBD1 (5 bases). V lost 2 bases and J 8 bases, leaving 18 bases between the germline ends. The CDR3 has 15 residues. Germline V gene sequence: CDR1 MNHEY, CDR2 SVGAGI. Written as DNA, the CDR3 is TGTGCCAGCAGTTACCATCGGGGGTCCCGTTTGGGCTACACCTTC. Its protein product is CASSYHRGSRLGYTF.

The chain combines TRBV2 with TRBJ2-2; maybe TRBD1 (6 bases). V was clipped by 3 bases and J by 6 bases, with 17 bases between them. There are 16 residues in the CDR3. The V gene's germline CDR1 is SNHLY and CDR2 FYNNEI. The CDR3 DNA reads TGTGCCAGCAGTGAGAGGGGGTCCATAGTAGCCGGGGAGCTGTTTTTT. It specifies CASSERGSIVAGELFF.

The V gene is TRBV6-6, the J gene TRBJ1-1; 8 bases are a match to TRBD1. The CDR3 sequence is 13 residues long. CDR1 MNHNY and CDR2 SVGAGI come from the germline V gene (reference sequence). V was pared by 2 bases and J by 11 bases, with 7 bases of the junction left unmatched. The CDR3 sequence: CASSYLGQGWAFF. DNA for the CDR3: TGTGCCAGCAGTTACCTAGGACAGGGTTGGGCTTTCTTT.

This clone was picked up a small number of times. The rearrangement joins TRBV2 to TRBJ1-3; D ambiguous. CDR1 and CDR2 from the germline V gene are SNHLY and FYNNEI. The CDR3 runs 15 residues. V was clipped by 1 base and J by 0 bases, with 7 bases between them. CDR3 sequence (DNA): TGTGCCAGCAGTGAAGGACGGAGCTCTGGAAACACCATATATTTT. This codes for CASSEGRSSGNTIYF.

The chain employs TRBV11-2 and TRBJ1-1; D not resolved. The CDR3 covers 15 residues. Trimming took off 1 base at V and 3 bases at J, with 12 bases between the two ends. Germline V lookup: CDR1 SGHAT, CDR2 FQNNGV. CDR3 DNA sequence: TGTGCCAGCAGCTTAGGAGCGGCGGTGTACACTGAAGCTTTCTTT. This translates into CASSLGAAVYTEAFF.

This sequence joins TRBV18 and TRBJ2-4, with 7 bases matching TRBD1. V lost 5 bases and J lost 3; bases outside the gene matches: 7. Germline V lookup: CDR1 KGHSH, CDR2 LQKENI. CDR3 size: 15 residues. The CDR3 here is CASSDRVFGKNIQYF. CDR3 DNA: TGTGCCAGCTCAGACAGGGTTTTCGGCAAAAACATTCAGTACTTC.

The V gene is TRBV10-2, the J gene TRBJ1-1; maybe TRBD1 (5 bases). V lost 0 bases, J lost 6 bases, and 11 bases lay in between. The CDR3 is 14 amino acids. The V gene's germline CDR1 is WSHSY and CDR2 SAAADI. This CDR3 is CASSESGGVPEAFF. In nucleotides, the CDR3 is TGCGCCAGCAGTGAGTCGGGAGGGGTACCTGAAGCTTTCTTT.